This TCR beta chain was retrieved from a study of Tregs in tolerant kidney transplant recipients. Concerning this clone: Its matching antigen is unknown.

Measured with immunoSEQ multiplex PCR; TCRdb has only the in-frame clones, and not every one. The table includes some 65,000 clones, roughly 84% detected once. General observations from the study: This study did not directly address biological reproducibility.

Trimming left V 6 bases short and J 8 bases short, with 34 bases between. Germline CDR1 is LGHNT and CDR2 is FRNRAP. The CDR3 length is 19 residues. This sequence joins TRBV12-5 and TRBJ1-2, with D perhaps TRBD1 (6 bases). Source material: CD4+ T cells from blood. This receptor was obtained from a human donor in good health. The CDR3 sequence: CASGIFRKGDLNSPEGYTF. The CDR3 DNA follows: TGTGCTAGTGGCATTTTCAGAAAGGGGGACCTAAACTCCCCAGAAGGCTACACCTTC.